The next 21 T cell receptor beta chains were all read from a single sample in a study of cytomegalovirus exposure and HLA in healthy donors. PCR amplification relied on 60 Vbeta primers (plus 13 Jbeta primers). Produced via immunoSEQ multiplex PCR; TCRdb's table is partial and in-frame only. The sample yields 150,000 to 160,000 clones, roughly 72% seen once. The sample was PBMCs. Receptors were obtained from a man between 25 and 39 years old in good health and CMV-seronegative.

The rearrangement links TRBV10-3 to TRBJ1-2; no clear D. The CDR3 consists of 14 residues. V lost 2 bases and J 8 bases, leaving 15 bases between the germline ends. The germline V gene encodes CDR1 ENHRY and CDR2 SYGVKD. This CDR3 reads CAISEEGGREGYTF. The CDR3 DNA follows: TGTGCCATCAGTGAGGAGGGAGGACGAGAAGGCTACACCTTC.

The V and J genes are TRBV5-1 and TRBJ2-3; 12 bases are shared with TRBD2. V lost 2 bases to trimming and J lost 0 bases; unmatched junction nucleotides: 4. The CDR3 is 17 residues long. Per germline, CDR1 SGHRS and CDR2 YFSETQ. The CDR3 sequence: CASSLTSGGSSTDTQYF. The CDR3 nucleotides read TGCGCCAGCAGCTTAACTAGCGGGGGGTCTAGCACAGATACGCAGTATTTT.

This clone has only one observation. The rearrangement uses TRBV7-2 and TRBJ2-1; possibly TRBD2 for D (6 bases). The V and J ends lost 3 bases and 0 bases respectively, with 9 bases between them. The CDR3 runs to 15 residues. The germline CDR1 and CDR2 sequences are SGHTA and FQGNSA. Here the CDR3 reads CASSLVGSSYNEQFF. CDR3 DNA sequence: TGTGCCAGCAGCTTGGTCGGGAGCTCCTACAATGAGCAGTTCTTC.

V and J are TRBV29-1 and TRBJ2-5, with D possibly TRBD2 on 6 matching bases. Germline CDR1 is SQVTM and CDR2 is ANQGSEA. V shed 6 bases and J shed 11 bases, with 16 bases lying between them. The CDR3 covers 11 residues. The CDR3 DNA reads TGCAGCGTGGCGGCCGGGGGTGAGCAGTACTTC. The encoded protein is CSVAAGGEQYF.

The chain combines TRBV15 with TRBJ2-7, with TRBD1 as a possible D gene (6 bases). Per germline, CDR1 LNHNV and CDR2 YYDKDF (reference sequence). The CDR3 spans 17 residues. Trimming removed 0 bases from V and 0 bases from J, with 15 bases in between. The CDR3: CATSRDHGDRLSYEQYF. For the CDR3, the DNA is TGTGCCACCAGCAGAGATCATGGAGACAGGCTCTCCTACGAGCAGTACTTC.

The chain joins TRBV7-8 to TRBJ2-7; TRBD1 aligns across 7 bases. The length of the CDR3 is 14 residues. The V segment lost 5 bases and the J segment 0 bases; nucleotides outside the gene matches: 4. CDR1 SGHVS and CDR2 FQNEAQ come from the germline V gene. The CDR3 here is CASSLRDSSYEQYF. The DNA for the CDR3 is TGTGCCAGCAGCCTCCGGGACAGCTCCTACGAGCAGTACTTC.

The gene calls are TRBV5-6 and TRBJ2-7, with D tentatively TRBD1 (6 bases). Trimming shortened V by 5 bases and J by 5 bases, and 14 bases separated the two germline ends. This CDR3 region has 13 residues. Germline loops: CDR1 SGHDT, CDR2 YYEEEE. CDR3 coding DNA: TGTGCCAGCAGTTATGGACAGACGGACGAGCAGTACTTC. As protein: CASSYGQTDEQYF.

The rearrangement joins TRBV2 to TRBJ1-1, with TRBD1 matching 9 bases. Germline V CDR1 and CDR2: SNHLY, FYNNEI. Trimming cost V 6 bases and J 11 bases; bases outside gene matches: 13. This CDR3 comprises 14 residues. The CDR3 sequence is CASRDPGQGEMAFF. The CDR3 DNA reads TGTGCCAGCAGGGACCCGGGACAGGGAGAGATGGCTTTCTTT.

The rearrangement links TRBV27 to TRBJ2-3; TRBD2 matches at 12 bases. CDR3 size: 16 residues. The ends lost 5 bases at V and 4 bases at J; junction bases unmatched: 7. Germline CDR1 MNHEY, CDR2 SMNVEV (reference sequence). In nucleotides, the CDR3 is TGTGCCAGCAGTACCCTAGCGGGGGGGCCGCCAGATACGCAGTATTTT. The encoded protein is CASSTLAGGPPDTQYF.

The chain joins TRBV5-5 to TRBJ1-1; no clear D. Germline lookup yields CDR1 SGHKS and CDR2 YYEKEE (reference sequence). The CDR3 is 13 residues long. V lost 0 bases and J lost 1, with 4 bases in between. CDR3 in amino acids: CASSLERNTEAFF. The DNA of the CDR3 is TGTGCCAGCAGCTTGGAGAGGAACACTGAAGCTTTCTTT.

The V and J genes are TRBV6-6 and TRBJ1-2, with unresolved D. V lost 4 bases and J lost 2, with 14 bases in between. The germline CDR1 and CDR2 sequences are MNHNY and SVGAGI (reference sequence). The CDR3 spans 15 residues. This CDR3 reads CASSSTSSSNYGYTF. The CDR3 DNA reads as TGTGCCAGCAGTTCCACTAGCAGTTCCAACTATGGCTACACCTTC.

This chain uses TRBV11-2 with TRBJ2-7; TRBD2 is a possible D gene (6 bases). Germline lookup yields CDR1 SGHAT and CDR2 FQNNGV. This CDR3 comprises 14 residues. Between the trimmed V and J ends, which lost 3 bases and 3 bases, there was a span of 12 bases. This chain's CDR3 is CASSLGRGGYEQYF. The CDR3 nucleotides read TGTGCCAGCAGCTTGGGGCGGGGAGGCTACGAGCAGTACTTC. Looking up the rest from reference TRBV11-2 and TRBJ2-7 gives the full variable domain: EAGVAQSPRYKIIEKRQSVAFWCNPISGHATLYWYQQILGQGPKLLIQFQNNGVVDDSQLPKDRFSAERLKGVDSTLKIQPAKLEDSAVYLCASSLGRGGYEQYFGPGTRLTVT.

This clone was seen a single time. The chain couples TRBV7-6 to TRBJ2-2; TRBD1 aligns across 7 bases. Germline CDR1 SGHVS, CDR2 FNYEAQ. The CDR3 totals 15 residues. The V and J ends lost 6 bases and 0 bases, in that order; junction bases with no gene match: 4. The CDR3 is CASSPGTANTGELFF. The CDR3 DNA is TGTGCCAGCAGTCCCGGGACAGCGAACACCGGGGAGCTGTTTTTT.

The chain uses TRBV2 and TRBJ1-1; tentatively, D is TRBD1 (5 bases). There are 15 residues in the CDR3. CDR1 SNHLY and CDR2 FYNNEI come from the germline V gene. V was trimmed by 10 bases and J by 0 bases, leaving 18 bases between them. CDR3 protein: CATSMGGSMNTEAFF. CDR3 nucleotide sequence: TGTGCCACCTCGATGGGGGGGTCTATGAACACTGAAGCTTTCTTT.

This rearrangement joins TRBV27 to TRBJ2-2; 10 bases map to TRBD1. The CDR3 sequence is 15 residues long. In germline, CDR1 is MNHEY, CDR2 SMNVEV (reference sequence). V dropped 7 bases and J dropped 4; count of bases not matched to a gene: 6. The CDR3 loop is CASTWDRGLTGELFF. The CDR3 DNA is TGTGCCAGCACCTGGGACAGGGGACTCACCGGGGAGCTGTTTTTT.

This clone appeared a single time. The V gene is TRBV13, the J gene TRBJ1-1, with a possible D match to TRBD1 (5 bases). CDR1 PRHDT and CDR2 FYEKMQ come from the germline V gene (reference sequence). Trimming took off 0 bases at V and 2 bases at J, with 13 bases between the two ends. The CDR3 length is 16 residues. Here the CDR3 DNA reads TGTGCCAGCAGCTTAGGCTATAGACGGACAAACACTGAAGCTTTCTTT. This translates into CASSLGYRRTNTEAFF. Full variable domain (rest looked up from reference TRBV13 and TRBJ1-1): AAGVIQSPRHLIKEKRETATLKCYPIPRHDTVYWYQQGPGQDPQFLISFYEKMQSDKGSIPDRFSAQQFSDYHSELNMSSLELGDSALYFCASSLGYRRTNTEAFFGQGTRLTVV.

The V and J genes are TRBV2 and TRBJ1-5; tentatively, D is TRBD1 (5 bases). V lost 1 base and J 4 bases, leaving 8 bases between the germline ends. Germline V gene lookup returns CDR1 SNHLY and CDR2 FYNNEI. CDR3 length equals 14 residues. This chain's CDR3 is CASSEGAGNQPQHF. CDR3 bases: TGTGCCAGCAGTGAAGGGGCAGGGAATCAGCCCCAGCATTTT. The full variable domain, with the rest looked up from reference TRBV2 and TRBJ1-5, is EPEVTQTPSHQVTQMGQEVILRCVPISNHLYFYWYRQILGQKVEFLVSFYNNEISEKSEIFDDQFSVERPDGSNFTLKIRSTKLEDSAMYFCASSEGAGNQPQHFGDGTRLSIL.

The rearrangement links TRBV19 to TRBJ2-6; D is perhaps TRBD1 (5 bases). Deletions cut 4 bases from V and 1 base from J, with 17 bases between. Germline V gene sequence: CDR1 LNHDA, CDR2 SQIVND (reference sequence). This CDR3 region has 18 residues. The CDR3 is CASSTLPSGSSGANVLTF. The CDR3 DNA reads TGTGCCAGTAGTACCCTCCCGTCAGGGTCATCTGGGGCCAACGTCCTGACTTTC.

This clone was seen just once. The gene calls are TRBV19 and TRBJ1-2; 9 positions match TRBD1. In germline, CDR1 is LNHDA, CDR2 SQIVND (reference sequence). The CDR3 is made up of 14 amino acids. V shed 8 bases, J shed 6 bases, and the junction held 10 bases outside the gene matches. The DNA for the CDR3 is TGTGCCAGTGCGACCGGGACAGGGAAAGATGGCTACACCTTC. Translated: CASATGTGKDGYTF.

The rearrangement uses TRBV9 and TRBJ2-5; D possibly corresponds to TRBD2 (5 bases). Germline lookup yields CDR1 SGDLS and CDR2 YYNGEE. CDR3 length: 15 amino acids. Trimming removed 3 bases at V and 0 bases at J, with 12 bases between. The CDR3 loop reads CASSAGMGNQETQYF. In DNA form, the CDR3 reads TGTGCCAGCAGCGCGGGGATGGGCAACCAAGAGACCCAGTACTTC.

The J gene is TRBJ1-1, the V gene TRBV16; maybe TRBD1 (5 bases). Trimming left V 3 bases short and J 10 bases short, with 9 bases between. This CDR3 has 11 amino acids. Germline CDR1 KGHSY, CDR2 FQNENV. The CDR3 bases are TGTGCCAGCAGCCAGGGGCAGGCAGCTTTCTTT. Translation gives CASSQGQAAFF.